This T cell receptor (beta chain) emerged from a study of blood T cell repertoires in COVID-19. In the study overall: The origin of the acute and convalescent COVID-19 samples was the United States, Italy and Spain.

The protocol was immunoSEQ multiplex PCR, while the TCRdb copy is restricted to in-frame clones and leaves out a portion. The sample consists of some 490,000 clones, 80% to 90% of them appearing once. Germline CDR1 SGHRS, CDR2 YFSETQ. The CDR3 is 17 residues long. V was shortened by 3 bases and J by 0 bases, with 19 bases between the two germline ends. Sample: peripheral blood. The receptor was isolated from a human donor in a cohort sampled during active COVID-19. The chain couples TRBV5-1 to TRBJ2-7, with D unclear. The CDR3 loop reads CASSSSPEVAFSYEQYF. The DNA of the CDR3 is TGCGCCAGCAGCTCGTCCCCCGAGGTCGCCTTCTCCTACGAGCAGTACTTC.